The clone carrying this TCR beta chain is medium-sized by share. One end of the junction does not line up with germline, which may come from a read error. The CDR3 contains 11 residues. CDR1 SGHTA and CDR2 FQGNSA come from the germline V gene. TCRdb ran MiXCR on the 5' RACE reads and lists one entry per CDR3 protein. Here the sample spans 20,000 to 25,000 distinct CDR3 sequences, less than 6.5% being singletons. These data originate in a study of early T cells in non-severe SARS-CoV-2 infection. The sequencing sample was made of whole blood. The receptor comes from an adult who was a healthcare worker with PCR-confirmed SARS-CoV-2 infection or an uninfected control (not recorded which). The chain carries TRBV7-2 and TRBJ2-5; D is tentatively TRBD1 or TRBD2 (5 bases each). CDR3: CASSSGRRLNF. CDR3 DNA: TGTGCCAGCAGCTCGGGACGTCGACTCAACTTC.